This TCR beta chain was sequenced during a study of monozygotic twins with inflammatory bowel disease. Study-level points and caveats: Added variability in patient repertoires may stem from differing immunosuppressive treatments. TCRbeta inverse Simpson diversity was decreased in IBD patients versus healthy co-twins.

Making cDNA involved eight separate reactions per sample. TCRdb reprocessed the 5' RACE reads and keeps a single row for each CDR3 protein, giving no DNA. This repertoire includes 400,000 to 500,000 distinct CDR3 sequences. The germline V gene encodes CDR1 MGHRA and CDR2 YSYEKL. This CDR3 contains 15 residues. Details on this clonotype: Its cognate antigen is unknown.

The receptor's source is a human donor with ulcerative colitis or Crohn's disease, or a healthy co-twin of an affected twin (not recorded which). The rearrangement joins TRBV4-1 to TRBJ1-2; no DNA is available, so the TRBD1 call from TCRdb remains unchecked. Sequencing input: blood. The chain's CDR3 is CASSQGDDSNYGYTF.